These T cell receptor beta chains were read from a single sample in a study of type 1 regulatory T cells. Each CDR3 protein gets one entry after TCRdb re-called the reads with MiXCR. Of 80,000 to 100,000 distinct CDR3 sequences in the sample, 25% to 40% were seen once. Sequencing was done on a sample of CD4+ T cells, either the whole sample or a sorted fraction (not recorded which). The source is a human donor in good health. The CDR3 runs from the conserved cysteine through the conserved F or W. D genes are given only for firm matches. Size values are once, few and many counts, or a class for expanded clones, and some rows have none.

clone size	D gene	V gene	J gene	CDR3 DNA	CDR3 protein
few	.	TRBV7-2	TRBJ2-7	TGTGCCAGCAGCTTAGCGCGAACCGGGGGCGAGCAGTACTTC	CASSLARTGGEQYF
once	TRBD2	TRBV2	TRBJ2-1	TGTGCCAGCGCGGCAGAGCGGGACTACGGCAATGAGCAGTTCTTC	CASAAERDYGNEQFF
.	TRBD2	TRBV7-2	TRBJ2-1	TGTGCCAGCATCCTAATAGCGGGAGGGCCTAATGAGCAGTTCTTC	CASILIAGGPNEQFF
.	.	TRBV12-3/TRBV12-4	TRBJ2-1	TGTGCCAGCAGTTTTCGAAGGGTCCTCTACAATGAGCAGTTCTTC	CASSFRRVLYNEQFF
few	.	TRBV10-3	TRBJ2-5	TGTGCCATCAGTGACTCCAATCCGGGAGAGACCCAGTACTTC	CAISDSNPGETQYF
.	TRBD1	TRBV7-9	TRBJ2-7	TGTGCCAGCAGCTTAGCCCCCACAGGGGGGACCGAGCAGTACTTC	CASSLAPTGGTEQYF
.	.	TRBV5-1	TRBJ2-1	TGCGCCAGCAGCTTAGCGGGTATCGACAATGAGCAGTTCTTC	CASSLAGIDNEQFF
.	.	TRBV29-1	TRBJ1-1	TGCAGCGTTGAACCTTCTGGACAAATGAACGAAGCTTTCTTT	CSVEPSGQMNEAFF
few	.	TRBV5-1	TRBJ2-5	TGCGCCAGCAGCCAGCTTCAATCAGGGGCAGGGGAGACCCAGTACTTC	CASSQLQSGAGETQYF
few	TRBD2	TRBV20-1	TRBJ2-5	TGCAGTGCTAGCCTAGCGGGAGCAGAGACCCAGTACTTC	CSASLAGAETQYF
.	TRBD1	TRBV7-2	TRBJ1-2	TGTGCCAGCAGCTCTTATACCGGGACAGGGGATGGCTACACCTTC	CASSSYTGTGDGYTF
.	TRBD1	TRBV7-9	TRBJ2-5	TGTTTTAATTTTCGGACAGGCAAGACCCAGTACTTC	CFNFRTGKTQYF
.	TRBD1	TRBV11-2	TRBJ1-1	TGTGCCAGCAGCCCAGCCGGGACAGCTGTTGAAGCTTTCTTT	CASSPAGTAVEAFF
.	TRBD2	TRBV20-1	TRBJ2-1	TGCAGTGCTAGAGACCCTAGCGGGAGTAATGAGCAGTTCTTC	CSARDPSGSNEQFF
few	TRBD2	TRBV20-1	TRBJ2-5	TGCAGTGCGAATCTAGCGGTGGAGACCCAGTACTTC	CSANLAVETQYF
.	TRBD2	TRBV7-2	TRBJ2-7	TGTGCCAGCAGCTCTCTAGCGGGAGGGTACGAGCAGTACTTC	CASSSLAGGYEQYF
.	TRBD2	TRBV5-1	TRBJ2-7	TGCGCCAGCAGCTTAGCGGGATCAAACTACGAGCAGTACTTC	CASSLAGSNYEQYF
.	TRBD1	TRBV19	TRBJ1-2	TGTGCCAGTAGTACGACAGGGGGCTATGGCTACACCTTC	CASSTTGGYGYTF
few	.	TRBV7-3	TRBJ2-2	TGTGCCAGCAGCCCCTCGCTATTGAACACCGGGGAGCTGTTTTTT	CASSPSLLNTGELFF
.	TRBD2	TRBV20-1	TRBJ2-3	TGCAGTCTGGGACTAGCGGGAGTGAAGGGCACAGATACGCAGTATTTT	CSLGLAGVKGTDTQYF
few	.	TRBV29-1	TRBJ2-1	TGCAGCGGTTCTACTCATGAGCAGTTCTTC	CSGSTHEQFF
.	.	TRBV19	TRBJ2-1	TGTGCCTCGGGAATAGGGTTAAATGAGCAGTTCTTC	CASGIGLNEQFF
.	.	TRBV20-1	TRBJ2-5	TGCAGTGCTAGAGTCAGGGCCACCCAAGAGACCCAGTACTTC	CSARVRATQETQYF
.	TRBD2	TRBV6-5	TRBJ2-5	TGTGCCAGCAGTTACTCCGAAGCGGGAGGGGCACGGACCCAGTACTTC	CASSYSEAGGARTQYF
.	.	TRBV6-5	TRBJ2-4	TGTGCCAGCAGTTACTCGACAACAGCGGTCAAAAACATTCAGTACTTC	CASSYSTTAVKNIQYF
few	.	TRBV11-3	TRBJ2-1	TGTGCCAGCAGCTTAAGCGGAATCAATGAGCAGTTCTTC	CASSLSGINEQFF
few	.	TRBV7-9	TRBJ2-7	TGTGCCAGCAGCGGACGGTCCTACGAGCAGTACTTC	CASSGRSYEQYF
.	TRBD1	TRBV10-3	TRBJ2-5	TGTGCCATCAGTGGACAGGGACCCGGTGTGGAGACCCAGTACTTC	CAISGQGPGVETQYF
.	.	TRBV28	TRBJ2-1	TGTGCCAGCAGTTTACCCACCGAGGATGAGCAGTTCTTC	CASSLPTEDEQFF
few	.	TRBV5-4	TRBJ2-4	TGTGCCAGCAGCTTCTCCTCGACGGAAGATTATGTGGGCATTCAGTACTTC	CASSFSSTEDYVGIQYF
few	.	TRBV6-5	TRBJ1-1	TGTGCCAGCAGCTCCGAGACTATGAACACTGAAGCTTTCTTT	CASSSETMNTEAFF
.	.	TRBV9	TRBJ1-6	TGTGCCAGCAGCGGCGTAGGGGAGAATTCACCCCTCCACTTT	CASSGVGENSPLHF
.	TRBD2	TRBV7-2	TRBJ2-7	TGTGCCAGCAGCAGCGGACTAGCGGGGTACGAGCAGTACTTC	CASSSGLAGYEQYF
.	.	TRBV29-1	TRBJ2-5	TGCAGCGTGAGACGTACAGGTGGCAAATGGACCCAGTACTTC	CSVRRTGGKWTQYF
.	.	TRBV5-6	TRBJ2-1	TGTGCCAGCAGCCCCACTAGCTTGTCCGGGGATGAGCAGTTCTTC	CASSPTSLSGDEQFF
few	TRBD1	TRBV13	TRBJ1-2	TGTGCCAGCAGCTTAGGCCCACAGGGGGTCAGCTACACCTTC	CASSLGPQGVSYTF
.	.	TRBV6-6	TRBJ2-3	TGTGCCAGCAGTCACCCAGGGGTTGCAGATACGCAGTATTTT	CASSHPGVADTQYF
.	TRBD2	TRBV4-1	TRBJ2-1	TGCGCCAGCAGCCAGGAGATTATGACTAGCGGGAGGAATGAGCAGTTCTTC	CASSQEIMTSGRNEQFF
few	TRBD2	TRBV7-9	TRBJ2-2	TGTGCCAGCGGTAGCGGGAATAACACCGGGGAGCTGTTTTTT	CASGSGNNTGELFF
few	.	TRBV18	TRBJ2-5	TGTGCCAGCTCACCAAGCACAGGGAGTCCAGAGACCCAGTACTTC	CASSPSTGSPETQYF
.	TRBD1	TRBV20-1	TRBJ2-7	TGCCGTGGTAATGGACAGGGGCTCGGCGAGCAGTACTTC	CRGNGQGLGEQYF
.	TRBD2	TRBV28	TRBJ2-3	TGTGCCAGCAGCCTTAGCGGGAGGGGGGCAGATACGCAGTATTTT	CASSLSGRGADTQYF
few	.	TRBV29-1	TRBJ1-2	TGCAGCGTTGAGGCAGGGAGTGGCTACACCTTC	CSVEAGSGYTF
.	.	TRBV6-5	TRBJ1-1	TGTGCCAGCAGTTACCAATCGGCTTCGAACACTGAAGCTTTCTTT	CASSYQSASNTEAFF
few	TRBD1	TRBV15	TRBJ2-7	TGTGCCACCAGCAGAGATAGGACCGGGACAGGTGGCGAGCAGTACTTC	CATSRDRTGTGGEQYF